The clone carrying this T cell receptor (beta chain) was recorded only once. Looked up from germline, CDR1 is SGHNT and CDR2 is YYREEE (reference sequence). V was cut by 0 bases and J by 5 bases, with 8 bases left in between. This CDR3 spans 13 amino acids. These data belong to a study of blood T cell dynamics during melanoma immunotherapy. The time point here: pre-treatment baseline. TCRdb's copy holds only in-frame clones and misses some; the assay was immunoSEQ multiplex PCR. The sample includes 20,000 to 30,000 clones, around 88% of them seen just once. This TCR derives from a human donor with melanoma. The V call is TRBV5-4, the J call TRBJ1-1, with D possibly matching TRBD1 (5 bases). The sample in question was blood, obtained from a patient treated with checkpoint blockade. CDR3 residues: CASSLAGRTEAFF. CDR3 coding DNA: TGTGCCAGCAGCTTGGCAGGGCGGACTGAAGCTTTCTTT.